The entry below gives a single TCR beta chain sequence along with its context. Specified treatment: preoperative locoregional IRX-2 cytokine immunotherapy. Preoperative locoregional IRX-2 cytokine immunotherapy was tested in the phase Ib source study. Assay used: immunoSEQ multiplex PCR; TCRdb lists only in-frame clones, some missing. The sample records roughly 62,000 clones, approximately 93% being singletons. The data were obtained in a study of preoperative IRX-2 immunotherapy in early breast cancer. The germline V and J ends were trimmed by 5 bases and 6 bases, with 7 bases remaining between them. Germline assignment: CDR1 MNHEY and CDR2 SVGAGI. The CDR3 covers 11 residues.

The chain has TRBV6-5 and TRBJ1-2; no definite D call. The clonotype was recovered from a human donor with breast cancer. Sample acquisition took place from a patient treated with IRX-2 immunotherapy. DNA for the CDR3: TGTGCCAGCAGTGGACGAGATGGCTACACCTTC. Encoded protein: CASSGRDGYTF.